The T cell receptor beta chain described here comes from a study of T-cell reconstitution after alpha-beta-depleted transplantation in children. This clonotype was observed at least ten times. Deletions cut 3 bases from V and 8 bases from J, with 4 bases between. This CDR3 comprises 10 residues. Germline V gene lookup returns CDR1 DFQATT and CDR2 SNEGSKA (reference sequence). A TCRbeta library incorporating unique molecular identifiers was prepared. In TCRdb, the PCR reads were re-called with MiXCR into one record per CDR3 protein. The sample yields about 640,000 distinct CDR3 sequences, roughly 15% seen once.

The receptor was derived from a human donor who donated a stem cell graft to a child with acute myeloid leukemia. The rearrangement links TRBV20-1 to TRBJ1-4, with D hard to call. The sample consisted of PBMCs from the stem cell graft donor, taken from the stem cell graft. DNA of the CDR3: TGCAGTGCTAGTGAAGAAAAACTGTTTTTT. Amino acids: CSASEEKLFF.